The 19 T cell receptor beta chains given below trace back to one sample, sequenced in a study of metastatic and nonmetastatic thyroid tumors. With MiXCR, TCRdb reprocessed the PCR reads. There are roughly 83,000 clones in the sample; 14% to 15% occur only once, and 3% to 4.5% lies in the top ten. Not a single patient had been given any form of treatment at any point before undergoing thyroid surgery. Sequenced input: blood. Receptor source: a female donor with papillary thyroid cancer or a benign thyroid nodule (not recorded which). Some clones in this sample may be carry-over from other donors' samples.

This clone was recorded a few times. Other DNA variants within this sample encode the same CDR3. The chain is built from TRBV2 and TRBJ2-2; D unclear. In germline, CDR1 is SNHLY, CDR2 FYNNEI. Trimming left V 6 bases short and J 1 base short, with 6 bases between. The length of the CDR3 is 13 residues. This chain's CDR3 is CASRSGNTGELFF. Written as DNA, the CDR3 is TGTGCCAGCAGGAGTGGGAACACCGGGGAGCTGTTTTTT.

This clone appeared many times. This chain uses TRBV6-2 or TRBV6-3 with TRBJ2-1; D gene unclear. Trimming took off 6 bases at V and 7 bases at J, with 31 bases between the two ends. The CDR3 length is 19 residues. Germline-derived CDR1 and CDR2 are MNHEY and SVGEGT. The CDR3 bases are TGTGCCAGCAGGGCTTCCCCGACAACAGTAACCAACTTTAAGAATGAGCAGTTCTTC. Translated: CASRASPTTVTNFKNEQFF.

This clone was observed at least ten times. The V call is TRBV2, the J call TRBJ2-5, with D perhaps matching TRBD2 (5 bases). The germline V gene has CDR1 SNHLY and CDR2 FYNNEI. V gave up 1 base and J gave up 5 bases, with 17 bases separating them. This CDR3 spans 16 amino acids. The CDR3 nucleotides are TGTGCCAGCAGTGAAGGGAACCTGGGGAGTGGGGAGACCCAGTACTTC. Translating it yields CASSEGNLGSGETQYF.

This clone was seen ten or more times. The chain is built from TRBV6-6 and TRBJ2-7; 7 bases are shared with TRBD2. CDR1 is MNHNY, CDR2 SVGAGI, per germline (reference sequence). The CDR3 covers 14 residues. V was clipped by 2 bases and J by 2 bases; unmatched bases: 3. This chain's CDR3 is CASSYLSGAYEQYF. For the CDR3, the DNA is TGTGCCAGCAGTTACCTGAGCGGGGCCTACGAGCAGTACTTC.

This chain uses TRBV20-1 with TRBJ2-7; D remains unclear. V lost 4 bases, J lost 0 bases, and 13 bases lay in between. Germline CDR1 reads DFQATT; CDR2 reads SNEGSKA (reference sequence). This CDR3 is built from 14 residues. As DNA, the CDR3 is TGCAGTGCTATGGTCCCTCGGAGCTCCTACGAGCAGTACTTC. Its protein product is CSAMVPRSSYEQYF.

V usage is TRBV5-1 and J usage is TRBJ1-1; maybe TRBD1 (6 bases). The V gene's germline CDR1 is SGHRS and CDR2 YFSETQ. With 4 bases removed from V and 4 bases from J, the gap between germline ends came to 20 bases. The CDR3 runs 16 residues. This chain's CDR3 is CASSIFTGTPCTEAFF. Written as DNA, the CDR3 is TGCGCCAGCAGCATTTTTACAGGGACCCCGTGCACTGAAGCTTTCTTT.

This clone has a count of ten or more. This chain uses TRBV15 with TRBJ1-4; D gene ambiguous. CDR1 and CDR2 (germline): LNHNV, YYDKDF (reference sequence). Trimming shortened V by 1 base and J by 0 bases, and 12 bases separated the two germline ends. The CDR3 has 17 amino acids. The CDR3 spells CATSRARPSATNEKLFF. For the CDR3, the DNA is TGTGCCACCAGCAGAGCCCGACCGAGTGCAACTAATGAAAAACTGTTTTTT.

This clone was counted ten times or more. This chain links TRBV5-6 with TRBJ2-1, with D unclear. The CDR3 spans 16 residues. V was cut by 2 bases and J by 4 bases, with 16 bases left in between. The germline gives CDR1 SGHDT, CDR2 YYEEEE. DNA of the CDR3: TGTGCCAGCAGCTTTATTGGTTGGGAAGCGTACAATGAGCAGTTCTTC. Translated, it gives CASSFIGWEAYNEQFF.

In this sample, this clone turned up many times. J is TRBJ1-5 and V is TRBV19; 9 positions agree with TRBD1. The CDR3 runs to 15 residues. J gave up 3 bases and V 7 bases, and 7 bases lay outside the gene matches. Germline assignment: CDR1 LNHDA and CDR2 SQIVND (reference sequence). CDR3 nucleotides: TGTGCCAGTAAAGTTGGGACAGGGCCCAATCAGCCCCAGCATTTT. This translates into CASKVGTGPNQPQHF.

This clone was seen ten or more times. The chain is built from TRBV7-6 and TRBJ2-5; 10 bases are a match to TRBD1. V was clipped by 7 bases and J by 5 bases; unmatched bases: 7. The CDR3 sequence is 14 residues long. Germline V lookup: CDR1 SGHVS, CDR2 FNYEAQ. The CDR3 DNA reads TGTGCCAGCACGACAGGGGGCAGGGGGGAGACCCAGTACTTC. Its translation: CASTTGGRGETQYF. Full variable domain (rest looked up from reference TRBV7-6 and TRBJ2-5): GAGVSQSPRYKVTKRGQDVALRCDPISGHVSLYWYRQALGQGPEFLTYFNYEAQQDKSGLPNDRFSAERPEGSISTLTIQRTEQRDSAMYRCASTTGGRGETQYFGPGTRLLVL.

Worth noting for this clone: Since a much larger clone is just one base distant, this may be a read error. The rearrangement links TRBV4-1 to TRBJ2-1, with D perhaps matching TRBD2 (5 bases). This CDR3 comprises 15 residues. The germline CDR1 and CDR2 sequences are MGHRA and YSYEKL. Trimming cost V 3 bases and J 6 bases, with 15 bases left between them. The CDR3 DNA sequence: TGCGCCAGCAGCCACCGACGGGGATGTTCCAATGAGCAGTTCTTC. This translates into CASSHRRGCSNEQFF.

Many counts were recorded for this clone. The V and J genes are TRBV20-1 and TRBJ1-6; the match to TRBD1 covers 10 bases. With 0 bases clipped from V and 10 bases from J, the junction kept 6 bases outside the gene matches. There are 15 residues in the CDR3. In germline, CDR1 is DFQATT, CDR2 SNEGSKA (reference sequence). This CDR3 is CSAREGDRGGSPLHF. The CDR3 nucleotides read TGCAGTGCTAGAGAGGGGGACAGGGGAGGATCACCCCTCCACTTT.

This clone has a handful of counts. A read error is possible here, since a much larger clone lies one base away. The chain links TRBV14 to TRBJ1-2, with D tentatively TRBD1 (5 bases). The V end was cut by 4 bases, the J end by 8 bases, with 17 bases between. The CDR3 spans 14 residues. The germline V gene has CDR1 SGHDN and CDR2 FVKESK. Here the CDR3 reads CASSRTAKGLGYTF. The CDR3 DNA is TGTGCCAGCAGCCGGACCGCTAAGGGACTCGGCTACACCTTC.

This clone was counted ten times or more. V usage is TRBV4-1 and J usage is TRBJ1-1; D remains ambiguous. The V end lost 1 base, the J end lost 1 base, and 7 bases lay between the germline ends. The germline V gene encodes CDR1 MGHRA and CDR2 YSYEKL. The CDR3 runs 14 residues. The chain's CDR3 is CASSQVVGNTEAFF. In DNA, the CDR3 is TGCGCCAGCAGCCAAGTGGTGGGGAACACTGAAGCTTTCTTT.

This clone was counted ten times or more. The CDR3 is CASSIGRPNTEAFF. CDR3 coding DNA: TGTGCCAGTAGTATCGGTCGCCCTAACACTGAAGCTTTCTTT. J is TRBJ1-1 and V is TRBV19; D gene ambiguous. CDR1 and CDR2 (germline): LNHDA, SQIVND (reference sequence). Trimming removed 3 bases from V and 2 bases from J, with 10 bases in between. CDR3 length: 14 amino acids.

The chain uses TRBV7-3 and TRBJ2-2; unclear D gene. CDR1 and CDR2 (germline): SGHTA, FQGTGA. This CDR3 contains 15 residues. V was shortened by 1 base and J by 7 bases, with 13 bases between the two germline ends. CDR3 nucleotides: TGTGCCAGCAGCTTAAATGCGGTCCCCGGCGGGGAGCTGTTTTTT. Translation: CASSLNAVPGGELFF. Full variable domain (remainder filled in from reference TRBV7-3 and TRBJ2-2): GAGVSQTPSNKVTEKGKYVELRCDPISGHTALYWYRQSLGQGPEFLIYFQGTGAADDSGLPNDRFFAVRPEGSVSTLKIQRTERGDSAVYLCASSLNAVPGGELFFGEGSRLTVL.

This clone showed up many times. The rearrangement joins TRBV12-3 or TRBV12-4 to TRBJ2-1; possible D gene TRBD2, 5 bases. Between the trimmed V and J ends, which lost 8 bases and 4 bases, there was a span of 15 bases. The CDR3 contains 14 residues. The CDR3 DNA sequence: TGTGCCAGCTCCCAAGGTCGGGGATACAATGAGCAGTTCTTC. As protein: CASSQGRGYNEQFF.

This clone was detected many times. The chain has TRBV15 and TRBJ2-3; 14 bases map to TRBD2. The V and J ends lost 3 bases and 0 bases, in that order; junction bases with no gene match: 2. The CDR3 covers 17 residues. Germline CDR1 and CDR2: LNHNV and YYDKDF (reference sequence). The CDR3: CATSRTSGGASTDTQYF. The CDR3 region has the DNA TGTGCCACCAGCAGGACTAGCGGGGGGGCAAGCACAGATACGCAGTATTTT.

At least ten counts were recorded for this clone. As DNA, the CDR3 is TGTGCCAGCCACGACAGGCACTTACCTAACAATGAGCAGTTCTTC. Its translation: CASHDRHLPNNEQFF. The rearrangement uses TRBV12-3 or TRBV12-4 and TRBJ2-1, with D tentatively TRBD1 (6 bases). Trimming took 8 bases from V and 5 from J, leaving 19 bases between them. The CDR3 spans 15 residues.